This T cell receptor (beta chain) was sequenced during a study of blood T cell repertoires in COVID-19. Overall study context: COVID-19 samples collected from the United States, Italy and Spain covered acute and convalescent phases.

Source study methods: Scientists estimated how many nucleated cells there were by amplifying reference gene primers. Measured with immunoSEQ multiplex PCR; TCRdb has only the in-frame clones, and not every one. The V and J calls and clone size are taken from that table; D and trimming were inferred from the DNA. Seen here are about 320,000 clones, more than 70% observed once, and the top ten hold around 1.2%. This clone appeared a few times. Germline loops: CDR1 SEHNR, CDR2 FQNEAQ (reference sequence). This CDR3 is built from 14 residues. Trimming removed 2 bases at V and 5 bases at J, with 13 bases between.

The chain couples TRBV7-9 to TRBJ2-7; D is possibly TRBD2 (5 bases). This receptor was obtained from a woman aged 45 to 65 with acute or convalescent COVID-19. Sequenced material: peripheral blood. CDR3 region: CASSLSTVEDEQYV. The DNA of the CDR3 is TGTGCCAGCAGCTTATCGACGGTGGAGGACGAGCAGTACGTC.